One and the same sample provided the 2 T cell receptor beta chains below, sequenced in a study of blood T cell repertoires in COVID-19. TCRdb's table, derived via immunoSEQ multiplex PCR, lists solely in-frame clones and lacks some. The table has 150,000 to 200,000 clones, around 80% seen once. Specimen: peripheral blood. These receptors were collected from a woman older than 75 with active or convalescent COVID-19.

The gene calls are TRBV29-1 and TRBJ2-2; TRBD1 matches at 9 bases. Trimming removed 5 bases from V and 3 bases from J; junction bases left unmatched: 4. The CDR3 contains 14 residues. The germline gives CDR1 SQVTM, CDR2 ANQGSEA. For the CDR3, the DNA is TGCAGCGTTAATCGGGACAGGGACACCGGGGAGCTGTTTTTT. Translating it yields CSVNRDRDTGELFF.

The chain couples TRBV6-5 to TRBJ1-1, with 7 bases identical to TRBD1. The J segment lost 10 bases and the V segment lost 4 bases, leaving 9 bases of the junction unmatched. The CDR3 has 13 amino acids. Germline V CDR1 and CDR2: MNHEY, SVGAGI. This CDR3 reads CASSWDSRSLAFF. For the CDR3, the DNA is TGTGCCAGCAGTTGGGACAGTCGGTCTTTAGCTTTCTTT.